The 9 T cell receptor beta chains listed next were all sequenced from one sample in a study of beta chain features in type 1 diabetes. Every isolated RNA sample was fully reverse transcribed, so sequencing captured expressed TCRB transcripts. Produced via immunoSEQ multiplex PCR; TCRdb's table is partial and in-frame only. The data contain 300,000 to 450,000 clones, roughly 13% of them singletons. The specimen sequenced was naive CD4+ T cells from blood. The source of these receptors is a man aged 18 to 30 in good health.

This clone was picked up a small number of times. This chain uses TRBV15 with TRBJ1-5; the D is unclear. V shed 2 bases and J shed 0 bases, with 5 bases lying between them. Germline values: CDR1 LNHNV, CDR2 YYDKDF (reference sequence). The CDR3 has 14 amino acids. CDR3 loop: CATSRQASNQPQHF. For the CDR3, the DNA is TGTGCCACCAGCAGACAAGCTAGCAATCAGCCCCAGCATTTT.

This clone has only a few counts. This chain links TRBV7-2 with TRBJ2-2, with TRBD2 as a possible D gene (5 bases). The CDR3 covers 14 residues. Trimming shortened V by 2 bases and J by 3 bases, and 7 bases separated the two germline ends. Germline V gene lookup returns CDR1 SGHTA and CDR2 FQGNSA. The CDR3 coding sequence is TGTGCCAGCAGCTTAATGCGGGACACCGGGGAGCTGTTTTTT. Protein: CASSLMRDTGELFF.

There are a few counts of this clone. The chain is built from TRBV5-5 and TRBJ1-1; the match to TRBD1 covers 8 bases. V was clipped by 4 bases and J by 1 base; unmatched bases: 3. The germline CDR1 and CDR2 sequences are SGHKS and YYEKEE (reference sequence). The CDR3 loop spans 14 amino acids. CDR3 DNA sequence: TGTGCCAGCAGCCAAGGGACAGGGAACACTGAAGCTTTCTTT. Translating gives CASSQGTGNTEAFF. Using reference TRBV5-5 and TRBJ1-1 for the parts outside the CDR3, the full variable domain is DAGVTQSPTHLIKTRGQQVTLRCSPISGHKSVSWYQQVLGQGPQFIFQYYEKEERGRGNFPDRFSARQFPNYSSELNVNALLLGDSALYLCASSQGTGNTEAFFGQGTRLTVV.

The sample holds a few counts of this clone. The chain combines TRBV19 with TRBJ2-7, with unresolved D. Trimming left V 4 bases short and J 6 bases short, with 7 bases between. From germline, CDR1 is LNHDA and CDR2 SQIVND (reference sequence). This CDR3 has 11 amino acids. The CDR3 protein is CASSTQTEQYF. The CDR3 DNA follows: TGTGCCAGTAGTACACAAACCGAGCAGTACTTC.

This clone has only a few counts. The chain employs TRBV2 and TRBJ1-2, with 7 bases identical to TRBD1. Looked up from germline, CDR1 is SNHLY and CDR2 is FYNNEI. The V and J ends lost 5 bases and 4 bases, in that order; junction bases with no gene match: 4. This CDR3 region has 13 residues. CDR3 protein: CASSTDRAYGYTF. CDR3 DNA: TGTGCCAGCAGTACTGACAGGGCCTATGGCTACACCTTC.

In this sample, this clone turned up a few times. The chain uses TRBV4-1 and TRBJ1-2, with 7 nucleotides matching TRBD1. Germline loops: CDR1 MGHRA, CDR2 YSYEKL. This CDR3 has 15 amino acids. Trimming at V came to 0 bases and at J to 8 bases, leaving 9 bases not matched to a gene. DNA for the CDR3: TGCGCCAGCAGCCAAGATCCAGGGGGTTCAGGAGGCTACACCTTC. Translation: CASSQDPGGSGGYTF.

This rearrangement joins TRBV7-2 to TRBJ2-3, with 9 positions matching TRBD2. This CDR3 contains 16 residues. With V trimmed by 3 bases and J by 0 bases, 4 bases remained unmatched. From germline, CDR1 is SGHTA and CDR2 FQGNSA. The CDR3 DNA is TGTGCCAGCAGCTTGGGGACTAGCAGAAGCACAGATACGCAGTATTTT. Translating gives CASSLGTSRSTDTQYF.

The chain employs TRBV28 and TRBJ2-7, with 11 bases aligning to TRBD1. After removal of 7 bases from V and 5 bases from J, the junction contained 7 bases not matched to a gene. This CDR3 has 14 residues. CDR1 and CDR2 from the germline V gene are MDHEN and SYDVKM. The CDR3 is CASTRDRGKHEQYF. As DNA, the CDR3 is TGTGCCAGCACCCGGGACAGGGGGAAACACGAGCAGTACTTC.

This chain connects TRBV19 to TRBJ1-5; D is perhaps TRBD1 (6 bases). CDR3 length: 16 residues. Trimming shortened V by 5 bases and J by 1 base, and 15 bases separated the two germline ends. Germline-derived CDR1 and CDR2 are LNHDA and SQIVND (reference sequence). CDR3 region: CASSPPRGESNQPQHF. In DNA form, the CDR3 reads TGTGCCAGTAGTCCCCCCAGGGGCGAAAGCAATCAGCCCCAGCATTTT. Filled out from reference TRBV19 and TRBJ1-5, the complete variable domain reads DGGITQSPKYLFRKEGQNVTLSCEQNLNHDAMYWYRQDPGQGLRLIYYSQIVNDFQKGDIAEGYSVSREKKESFPLTVTSAQKNPTAFYLCASSPPRGESNQPQHFGDGTRLSIL.